The rows below give T cell receptor beta chains drawn from one sample of a study of molecular identifiers for immune sequencing clone quantification. TCRdb re-derived calls from the PCR reads in MiXCR, one entry per CDR3 protein. Of about 510,000 distinct CDR3 sequences listed, over 20% are singletons. Specimen: naive CD8+ T cells from blood, with Jurkat cell RNA spiked in. Source of these receptors: a human donor in good health. Some libraries in this study had Jurkat cell RNA spiked in. The CDR3 runs from the conserved cysteine through the conserved F or W. D genes are given only for firm matches. Rows give clone size only sometimes, using once, few, many, or a class for an expanded clone.

>many|TRBV7-9|NA|TRBJ1-5
CASSLGDEPNQPQHF
TGTGCCAGCAGCTTAGGGGATGAACCAAATCAGCCCCAGCATTTT
>NA|TRBV29-1|NA|TRBJ2-5
CSVERSARETQYF
TGCAGCGTTGAAAGGTCAGCACGGGAGACCCAGTACTTC
>few|TRBV28|NA|TRBJ1-2
CASSPRINYGYTF
TGTGCCAGCAGTCCGAGGATTAACTATGGCTACACCTTC
>many|TRBV6-5|NA|TRBJ2-3
CASSYTVDSTDTQYF
TGTGCCAGCAGTTACACGGTGGATAGCACAGATACGCAGTATTTT
>NA|TRBV6-2/TRBV6-3|NA|TRBJ2-5
CASSYVGQQETQYF
TGTGCCAGCAGTTACGTGGGGCAGCAAGAGACCCAGTACTTC
>few|TRBV14|NA|TRBJ2-1
CASSQYPANPPYNEQFF
TGTGCCAGCAGCCAATACCCGGCCAACCCACCCTACAATGAGCAGTTCTTC
>many|TRBV7-2|NA|TRBJ1-5
CASSGYSNQPQHF
TGTGCCAGCAGCGGATATAGCAATCAGCCCCAGCATTTT
>few|TRBV28|TRBD2|TRBJ2-1
CASTLSPSGLTSEQFF
TGTGCCAGCACCCTCTCCCCTAGCGGCCTAACAAGTGAGCAGTTCTTC
>many|TRBV6-5|TRBD2|TRBJ2-5
CASSYGGTKETQYF
TGTGCCAGCAGTTACGGGGGGACTAAGGAGACCCAGTACTTC
>many|TRBV4-3|NA|TRBJ2-7
CASSQDLSVVYEQYF
TGCGCCAGCAGCCAAGATCTCAGCGTGGTGTACGAGCAGTACTTC
>many|TRBV6-5|TRBD1|TRBJ1-5
CASSDDRGRQPQHF
TGTGCCAGCAGCGACGACAGGGGACGTCAGCCCCAGCATTTT
>many|TRBV28|TRBD1|TRBJ1-1
CAIWTGEYTEAFF
TGTGCCATTTGGACAGGGGAGTATACTGAAGCTTTCTTT
>few|TRBV3-1|TRBD2|TRBJ2-4
CASSQDPGTIQVDIQYF
TGTGCCAGCAGCCAAGACCCAGGGACTATTCAGGTGGACATTCAGTACTTC
>many|TRBV7-2|NA|TRBJ2-5
CASSSHKARSRETQYF
TGTGCCAGCAGCTCGCATAAGGCCAGATCCCGAGAGACCCAGTACTTC
>few|TRBV28|TRBD2|TRBJ2-2
CASRPGPGRATGELFF
TGTGCCAGCAGACCCGGCCCCGGGAGGGCCACCGGGGAGCTGTTTTTT
>NA|TRBV9|TRBD2|TRBJ2-1
CASSVGKTSGNNEQFF
TGTGCCAGCAGCGTAGGTAAGACTAGCGGTAACAATGAGCAGTTCTTC
>many|TRBV11-2|TRBD1|TRBJ1-1
CASGEGTGLMNTEAFF
TGTGCCAGCGGGGAAGGGACAGGACTCATGAACACTGAAGCTTTCTTT
>NA|TRBV10-3|NA|TRBJ1-2
CAISRDSGDSGYTF
TGTGCCATCAGCCGTGACAGTGGGGATTCGGGCTACACCTTC
>NA|TRBV27|TRBD1|TRBJ2-7
CASSWTGTGEYEQYF
TGTGCCAGCAGTTGGACCGGGACAGGGGAATACGAGCAGTACTTC
>many|TRBV9|NA|TRBJ2-5
CASSVTWGGGETQYF
TGTGCCAGCAGCGTAACCTGGGGAGGGGGAGAGACCCAGTACTTC
>NA|TRBV28|NA|TRBJ2-1
CASSLPFGREQFF
TGTGCCAGCAGTTTGCCGTTCGGCCGGGAGCAGTTCTTC
>few|TRBV6-5|NA|TRBJ1-1
CASSYQGTAPTGAFF
TGTGCCAGCAGTTATCAGGGGACGGCTCCGACTGGCGCTTTCTTT
>NA|TRBV7-9|TRBD1|TRBJ1-1
CASSPRQGRASDTEAFF
TGTGCCAGCAGCCCCCGACAGGGGAGGGCATCGGACACTGAAGCTTTCTTT
>many|TRBV30|TRBD1|TRBJ2-5
CAWSDSGGSETQYF
TGTGCCTGGAGCGACTCAGGGGGCTCGGAGACCCAGTACTTC
>many|TRBV29-1|TRBD2|TRBJ2-7
CSVEDGGVEQYF
TGCAGCGTTGAAGATGGGGGGGTCGAGCAGTACTTC
>many|TRBV6-2/TRBV6-3|TRBD2|TRBJ2-5
CASSHLADPQETQYF
TGTGCCAGCAGCCACCTAGCGGATCCCCAAGAGACCCAGTACTTC
>many|TRBV25-1|TRBD2|TRBJ2-7
CASSEVTSGRVGEQYF
TGTGCCAGCAGTGAAGTGACTAGCGGGAGGGTTGGAGAGCAGTACTTC
>many|TRBV28|NA|TRBJ1-1
CASSFRGVQGNTEAFF
TGTGCCAGCAGTTTCCGGGGGGTTCAGGGGAACACTGAAGCTTTCTTT
>NA|TRBV27|NA|TRBJ2-1
CASSPVGFSYNEQFF
TGTGCCAGCAGTCCCGTAGGGTTTTCCTACAATGAGCAGTTCTTC
>few|TRBV27|NA|TRBJ2-1
CASSLVVQSYNEQFF
TGTGCCAGCAGCCTAGTCGTACAGAGCTACAATGAGCAGTTCTTC
>NA|TRBV6-2/TRBV6-3|TRBD1|TRBJ2-2
CASNRDRGSTGELFF
TGTGCCAGCAATAGGGACAGGGGGAGCACCGGGGAGCTGTTTTTT
>once|TRBV5-1|TRBD1|TRBJ2-5
CASSSPRTGFEVGQETQYF
TGCGCCAGCAGCTCCCCAAGGACAGGGTTTGAAGTGGGCCAAGAGACCCAGTACTTC
>NA|TRBV27|TRBD1|TRBJ2-2
CASSPRQGTDGELFF
TGTGCCAGCAGTCCCAGACAGGGTACGGACGGGGAGCTGTTTTTT
>many|TRBV4-1|TRBD2|TRBJ2-1
CASSPTLAGGYYNEQFF
TGCGCCAGCAGCCCCACCCTAGCGGGGGGATACTACAATGAGCAGTTCTTC
>many|TRBV7-6|TRBD2|TRBJ2-7
CASSLGGLAGFEQYF
TGTGCCAGCAGCTTAGGGGGACTAGCGGGATTCGAGCAGTACTTC
>NA|TRBV19|NA|TRBJ1-5
CASSIDSPSNQPQHF
TGTGCCAGTAGTATCGACAGCCCTAGCAATCAGCCCCAGCATTTT
>few|TRBV9|NA|TRBJ2-3
CASSVGDILEETDTQYF
TGTGCCAGCAGCGTAGGGGATATACTAGAAGAAACAGATACGCAGTATTTT
>few|TRBV11-2|NA|TRBJ2-1
CASSLDPGYEQFF
TGTGCCAGCAGCTTAGATCCTGGCTATGAGCAGTTCTTC
>NA|TRBV2|NA|TRBJ2-5
CASSDHRETQYF
TGTGCCAGCAGTGATCACAGAGAGACCCAGTACTTC
>NA|TRBV7-2|NA|TRBJ2-1
CASSLEAHPYNEQFF
TGTGCCAGCAGCTTAGAGGCCCACCCATACAATGAGCAGTTCTTC
>NA|TRBV27|TRBD2|TRBJ2-3
CANSLGSGSADTQYF
TGTGCCAACAGTTTGGGTAGCGGGAGTGCAGATACGCAGTATTTT
>many|TRBV12-3/TRBV12-4|TRBD2|TRBJ2-7
CASSFPGGGAYEQYF
TGTGCCAGCAGTTTTCCGGGCGGGGGAGCTTACGAGCAGTACTTC
>many|TRBV7-2|TRBD1|TRBJ1-1
CASSTRTGGAGTEAFF
TGTGCCAGCAGCACACGGACAGGGGGCGCGGGGACTGAAGCTTTCTTT
>many|TRBV19|NA|TRBJ2-3
CASSILVAGISTDTQYF
TGTGCCAGTAGTATATTGGTAGCAGGGATTAGCACAGATACGCAGTATTTT
>many|TRBV4-3|TRBD1|TRBJ2-6
CASSQDRTGNSGANVLTF
TGCGCCAGCAGCCAAGATAGGACAGGGAACTCTGGGGCCAACGTCCTGACTTTC
>many|TRBV13|NA|TRBJ2-2
CASSLGPGHQENTGELFF
TGTGCCAGCAGCTTAGGGCCGGGACACCAGGAAAACACCGGGGAGCTGTTTTTT
>NA|TRBV11-3|NA|TRBJ2-3
CASSLSGRSTDTQYF
TGTGCCAGCAGCTTGAGCGGCCGGAGCACAGATACGCAGTATTTT
>few|TRBV4-3|TRBD1|TRBJ2-7
CASSQGTGYYEQYF
TGCGCCAGCAGCCAGGGGACAGGATATTACGAGCAGTACTTC
>few|TRBV28|TRBD1|TRBJ2-7
CASSLMPGGSYEQYF
TGTGCCAGCAGTTTGATGCCAGGGGGTTCCTACGAGCAGTACTTC
>few|TRBV10-2|TRBD1|TRBJ2-2
CASSDPDRGWTGELFF
TGCGCCAGCAGTGACCCAGACAGGGGATGGACCGGGGAGCTGTTTTTT
>NA|TRBV11-2|NA|TRBJ2-2
CASSLIGDSSRAGELFF
TGTGCCAGCAGCTTAATAGGGGATTCGAGCCGGGCCGGGGAGCTGTTTTTT
>many|TRBV7-9|TRBD1|TRBJ2-7
CASSPRTGGWYEQYF
TGTGCCAGCAGCCCACGGACAGGGGGCTGGTACGAGCAGTACTTC
>few|TRBV11-2|NA|TRBJ1-1
CASSLGPGKATEAFF
TGTGCCAGCAGCTTAGGCCCAGGGAAAGCCACTGAAGCTTTCTTT
>few|TRBV7-9|NA|TRBJ1-2
CATTGGYYGYTF
TGTGCCACCACCGGGGGTTACTATGGCTACACCTTC
>NA|TRBV28|NA|TRBJ1-6
CASSLPGSPLHF
TGTGCCAGCAGTCTCCCTGGTTCACCCCTCCACTTT
>NA|TRBV9|TRBD2|TRBJ2-2
CASSVDPSGRSNTGELFF
TGTGCCAGCAGCGTAGATCCTAGCGGGAGGTCGAACACCGGGGAGCTGTTTTTT